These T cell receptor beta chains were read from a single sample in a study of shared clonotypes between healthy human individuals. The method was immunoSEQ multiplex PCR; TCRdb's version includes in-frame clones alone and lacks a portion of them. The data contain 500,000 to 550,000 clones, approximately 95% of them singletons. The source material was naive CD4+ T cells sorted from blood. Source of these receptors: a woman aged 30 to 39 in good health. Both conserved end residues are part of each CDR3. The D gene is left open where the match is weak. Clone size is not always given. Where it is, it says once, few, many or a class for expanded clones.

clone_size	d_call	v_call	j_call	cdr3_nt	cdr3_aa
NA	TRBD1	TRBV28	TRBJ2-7	TGTGCCAGCTCCCTGAGAGGGGACAGGGAGCCCGAGCAGTACTTC	CASSLRGDREPEQYF
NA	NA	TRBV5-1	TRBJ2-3	TGCGCCAGCAGCCTGCCGATCGGGGAGCGTCGCACAGATACGCAGTATTTT	CASSLPIGERRTDTQYF
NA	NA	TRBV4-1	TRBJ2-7	TGCGCCAGCAGCCAAGTTGGAGGAATACGGTCCTACGAGCAGTACTTC	CASSQVGGIRSYEQYF
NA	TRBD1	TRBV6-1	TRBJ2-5	TGTGCCAGCAGTGAACGGGGACAGCTCCAAGAGACCCAGTACTTC	CASSERGQLQETQYF
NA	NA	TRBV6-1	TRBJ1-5	TGTGCCAGCGTACAGGGTAATCGCAATCAGCCCCAGCATTTT	CASVQGNRNQPQHF
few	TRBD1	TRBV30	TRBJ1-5	TGTGCCTGGAGTTCGCAGACAGGGAGCAATCAGCCCCAGCATTTT	CAWSSQTGSNQPQHF
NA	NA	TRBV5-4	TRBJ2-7	TGTGCCAGCTCAACGGGTAAGGGGCCCAAACCCTACGAGCAGTACTTC	CASSTGKGPKPYEQYF
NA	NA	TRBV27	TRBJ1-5	TGTGCCAGCAGTTTAAGGGGGACTTCCGAGCCCCAGCATTTT	CASSLRGTSEPQHF
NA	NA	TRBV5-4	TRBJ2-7	TGTGCCAGCAATCGTGGGGGAGCCGAGTCCTACGAGCAGTACTTC	CASNRGGAESYEQYF
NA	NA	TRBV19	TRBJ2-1	TGTGCCAGTAGTAGCCTAGGGCTGTACAATGAGCAGTTCTTC	CASSSLGLYNEQFF
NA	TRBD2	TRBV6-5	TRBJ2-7	TGTGCCAGCAGTTATTCCCCGGGACTAAACTACGAGCAGTACTTC	CASSYSPGLNYEQYF
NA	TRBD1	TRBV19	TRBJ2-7	TGTGCCAGTAGTAGAAAAAAGGGACAGGGGGCGAACGAGCAGTACTTC	CASSRKKGQGANEQYF
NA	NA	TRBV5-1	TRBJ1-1	TGCGCCAGCAGCTTGACTCGCCGCAGGGAGAACACTGAAGCTTTCTTT	CASSLTRRRENTEAFF
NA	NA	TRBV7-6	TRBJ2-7	TGTGCCAGCAGTTCTAACAGGGTCCCCTACGAGCAGTACTTC	CASSSNRVPYEQYF
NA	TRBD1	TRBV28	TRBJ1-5	TGTGCCAGCAGCCTGAATACAGGGGCAGGCTATCAGCCCCAGCATTTT	CASSLNTGAGYQPQHF
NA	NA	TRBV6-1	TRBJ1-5	TGTGCCAGCAGTGCCACTAAACAGGGCGATTGGGGAAGCAATCAGCCCCAGCATTTT	CASSATKQGDWGSNQPQHF
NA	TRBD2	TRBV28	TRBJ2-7	TGTGCCAGCAAGCGGGGGTCCGCCTACGAGCAGTACTTC	CASKRGSAYEQYF
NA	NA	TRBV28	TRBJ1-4	TGTGCCAGCAGTCCCCTTATACTACGCGGTAATGAAAAACTGTTTTTT	CASSPLILRGNEKLFF
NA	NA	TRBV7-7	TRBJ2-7	TGTGCCAGCAGCTTCGGACCAAATTACGAGCAGTACTTC	CASSFGPNYEQYF
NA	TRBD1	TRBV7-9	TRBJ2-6	TGTGCCAGCAGCCCTAGGACAGGGGATGGGGCCAACGTCCTGACTTTC	CASSPRTGDGANVLTF
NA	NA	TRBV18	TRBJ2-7	TGTGCCAGCTCACCCACACAGGGAGCCTCCTACGAGCAGTACTTC	CASSPTQGASYEQYF
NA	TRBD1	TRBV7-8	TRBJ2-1	TGTGCCAGCAGCTTAGTGGGACAGGGAGGTCGCAATGAGCAGTTCTTC	CASSLVGQGGRNEQFF
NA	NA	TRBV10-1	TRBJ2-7	TGCGCCAGCAGTGAAACAGGAACCTACGAGCAGTACTTC	CASSETGTYEQYF
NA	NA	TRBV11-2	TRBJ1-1	TGTGCCAGCAGCTCGGGAAGGACTGAAGCTTTCTTT	CASSSGRTEAFF
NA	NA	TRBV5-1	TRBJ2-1	TGCGCCAGCAGCCCCGAGGCCTACAATGAGCAGTTCTTC	CASSPEAYNEQFF
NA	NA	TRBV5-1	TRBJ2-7	TGCGCCAGTGGGACGGGCGTATCCTACGAGCAGTACTTC	CASGTGVSYEQYF
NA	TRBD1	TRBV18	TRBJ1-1	TGTGCCAGCTCACCCGTGACAGGGTCGAACACTGAAGCTTTCTTT	CASSPVTGSNTEAFF
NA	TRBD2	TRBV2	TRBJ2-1	TGTGCCAGCAGTGAAGCTGGGACTAGCGGGAGGCGATACAATGAGCAGTTCTTC	CASSEAGTSGRRYNEQFF
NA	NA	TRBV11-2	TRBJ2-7	TGTGCCAGCAGCCCCTTCTGGCGCGAGCAGTACTTC	CASSPFWREQYF
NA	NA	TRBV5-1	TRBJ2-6	TGCGCCAGCAGCTTAGTCTACCAGGGTGGGGCCAACGTCCTGACTTTC	CASSLVYQGGANVLTF
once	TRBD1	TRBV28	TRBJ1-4	TGTGCCAGCAGGCCGACAGGGATTAATGAAAAACTGTTTTTT	CASRPTGINEKLFF
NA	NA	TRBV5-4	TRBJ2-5	TGTGCCAGCAGCTTGGCCGCGACTAGGGGGATCGCGGAGACCCAGTACTTC	CASSLAATRGIAETQYF
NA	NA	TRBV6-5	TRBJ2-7	TGTGCCAGCAGCCCATCCCCAGGGCGCAACGAGCAGTACTTC	CASSPSPGRNEQYF
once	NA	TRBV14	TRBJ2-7	TGTGCCAGCAGCCAGGATTGGACCTCCGGCGAGCAGTACTTC	CASSQDWTSGEQYF
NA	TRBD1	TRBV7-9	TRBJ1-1	TGTGCCAGCAGCTTAGCGCCTCCGGGACAGGACACTGAAGCTTTCTTT	CASSLAPPGQDTEAFF
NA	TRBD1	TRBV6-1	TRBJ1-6	TGTGCCAGTCTGGAGGACAGGGTGGTAGGTTCACCCCTCCACTTT	CASLEDRVVGSPLHF
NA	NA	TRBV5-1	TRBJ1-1	TGCGCCAGCAGATTGACGGATCAGATGAACACTGAAGCTTTCTTT	CASRLTDQMNTEAFF
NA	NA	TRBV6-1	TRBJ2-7	TGTGCCAGCAGTGAGAATCTGAGCTCCTACGAGCAGTACTTC	CASSENLSSYEQYF
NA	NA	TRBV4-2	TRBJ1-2	TGTGCCAGCAGCCAAAGGGTCAGCACCAACTATGGCTACACCTTC	CASSQRVSTNYGYTF
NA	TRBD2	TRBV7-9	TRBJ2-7	TGTGCCAGCAGCTCATCTGGTAGCGGGAGTTTTTACGAGCAGTACTTC	CASSSSGSGSFYEQYF
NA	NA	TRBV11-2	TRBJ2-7	TGTGCCAGCAGCTTAGGTCATTCTAGCGAGGACTTC	CASSLGHSSEDF
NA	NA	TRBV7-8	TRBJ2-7	TGTGCCAGCAGCTCCCAGGGGAGGGCGAACTACGAGCAGTACTTC	CASSSQGRANYEQYF
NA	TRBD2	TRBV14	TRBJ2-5	TGTGCCAGCAGCCAAGTGGCGGGGGGCGGAGAGACCCAGTACTTC	CASSQVAGGGETQYF
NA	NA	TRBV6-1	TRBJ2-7	TGTGCCAGCATCCGAGGCAAGGGTCCCCCGTACGAGCAGTACTTC	CASIRGKGPPYEQYF
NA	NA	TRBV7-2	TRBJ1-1	TGTGCCAGCAGCTTGTGGAGAGGGGCCGAAGCTTTCTTT	CASSLWRGAEAFF
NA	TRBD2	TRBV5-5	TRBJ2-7	TGTGCCAGCAGCTCCGCCAGCGGGAGCTACGAGCAGTACTTC	CASSSASGSYEQYF
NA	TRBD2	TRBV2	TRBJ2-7	TGTGCCAGCAGGCGACTAGCGGGACTGTACGAGCAGTACTTC	CASRRLAGLYEQYF